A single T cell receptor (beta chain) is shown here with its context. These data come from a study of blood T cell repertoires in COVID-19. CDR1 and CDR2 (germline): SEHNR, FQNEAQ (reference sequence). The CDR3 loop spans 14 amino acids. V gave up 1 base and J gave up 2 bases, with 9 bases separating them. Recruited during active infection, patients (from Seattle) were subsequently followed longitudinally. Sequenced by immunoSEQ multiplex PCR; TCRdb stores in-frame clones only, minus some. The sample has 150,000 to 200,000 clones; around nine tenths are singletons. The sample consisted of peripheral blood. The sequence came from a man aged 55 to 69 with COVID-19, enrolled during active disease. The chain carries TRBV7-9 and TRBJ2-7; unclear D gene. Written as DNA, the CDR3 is TGTGCCAGCAGCTTAGGGCAGACACCCTACGAGCAGTACTTC. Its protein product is CASSLGQTPYEQYF.